The source of this TCR beta chain is a study of blood T cell repertoires in COVID-19. Overall study context: COVID-19 samples from acute and convalescent phases originated in the United States, Italy and Spain. T cells, B-cell-depleted T cells, or PBMCs supplied cDNA or gDNA.

Under the authors' procedure: Reference gene primers were amplified, and this amplification served to estimate nucleated cell counts. Only in-frame clones appear in the TCRdb table, and some are missing; sequencing was by immunoSEQ multiplex PCR. The V and J calls and clone size are taken from that table; D and trimming were inferred from the DNA. The profile shows hundreds of thousands of clones, under 95% of them singletons. In its sample, this clone was seen once. CDR1 and CDR2 (germline): SGHAT, FQNNGV. V was trimmed by 7 bases and J by 4 bases, leaving 16 bases between them. The CDR3 covers 15 residues.

The sequenced material came from peripheral blood. This chain uses TRBV11-2 with TRBJ2-2; D may be TRBD2 (6 bases). The sequence was obtained from a woman aged 18-29 years who had recovered from COVID-19. CDR3 region: CASNRVGGGTGELFF. CDR3 DNA: TGTGCCAGCAACCGGGTCGGGGGAGGCACCGGGGAGCTGTTTTTT.